A selection of T cell receptor beta chains follows, all from one sample in a study of blood T cell repertoires in COVID-19. Some clones are missing from TCRdb's copy, which holds only in-frame ones; the method was immunoSEQ multiplex PCR. The sample lists fewer than 30,000 clones, 83% seen once, with approximately 23% in the top ten. The sequencing sample was made of peripheral blood. These receptor sequences come from a human donor in a cohort sampled during active COVID-19. Each CDR3 is given without its conserved first and last residue. Each record gives: J gene, V gene, CDR3 protein.

j_call: TRBJ1-1
v_call: TRBV3-1/TRBV3-2
cdr3_aa: ASSPSKGQGALETEAF

j_call: TRBJ2-3
v_call: TRBV24-1
cdr3_aa: ATSDSSLLQDTQY

j_call: TRBJ2-1
v_call: TRBV18
cdr3_aa: ASSPPGLAGFEQF

j_call: TRBJ1-4
v_call: TRBV7-6
cdr3_aa: ASSLDGQGRGKLF

j_call: TRBJ2-7
v_call: TRBV27
cdr3_aa: ASSPQGPFTYEQY

j_call: TRBJ2-1
v_call: TRBV5-1
cdr3_aa: ASSLVAGVGYNEQF

j_call: TRBJ1-5
v_call: TRBV23-1
cdr3_aa: ASRKQGGGKPQH

j_call: TRBJ2-1
v_call: TRBV18
cdr3_aa: ASSPELAGLDEQF

j_call: TRBJ1-6
v_call: TRBV28
cdr3_aa: ASTRDRGYSPLH

j_call: TRBJ2-3
v_call: TRBV21-1
cdr3_aa: ASRTSGSPHDTQY

j_call: TRBJ2-1
v_call: TRBV30
cdr3_aa: AWTGSSGRYNEQF

j_call: TRBJ1-6
v_call: TRBV7-8
cdr3_aa: ASTTGGLNSPLH

j_call: TRBJ2-5
v_call: TRBV30
cdr3_aa: AWDTSRAGETQY

j_call: TRBJ1-1
v_call: TRBV10-2
cdr3_aa: ASRAGSPNTEAF

j_call: TRBJ1-6
v_call: TRBV25-1
cdr3_aa: ASSEGRSPLH

j_call: TRBJ2-7
v_call: TRBV19
cdr3_aa: ASRALQGNGEQY

j_call: TRBJ2-7
v_call: TRBV20-1
cdr3_aa: SASPGTSGRIQAHEQY

j_call: TRBJ1-1
v_call: TRBV29-1
cdr3_aa: SVEQTGAEAF

j_call: TRBJ1-4
v_call: TRBV6-5
cdr3_aa: ASSLTGGNEKLF

j_call: TRBJ2-7
v_call: TRBV4-1
cdr3_aa: ASSQEYLQGVDEQY

j_call: TRBJ1-2
v_call: TRBV16
cdr3_aa: ASSQSTTWTGGKT

j_call: TRBJ2-7
v_call: TRBV12-5
cdr3_aa: ASGLVLGGIGEQY

j_call: TRBJ1-5
v_call: TRBV28
cdr3_aa: ASGRTGQGNQPQH

j_call: TRBJ2-7
v_call: TRBV27
cdr3_aa: ASRRTNSGAILYEQY

j_call: TRBJ2-1
v_call: TRBV29-1
cdr3_aa: SVEGSQRNEQF

j_call: TRBJ2-3
v_call: TRBV5-1
cdr3_aa: ASSLGLASTDTQY

j_call: TRBJ2-7
v_call: TRBV27
cdr3_aa: ASSLLQGRPYEQY

j_call: TRBJ2-5
v_call: TRBV7-2
cdr3_aa: ASSLEGIGVETQY

j_call: TRBJ2-2
v_call: TRBV11-2
cdr3_aa: ASSSASGYANTGELF

j_call: TRBJ1-5
v_call: TRBV5-5
cdr3_aa: ASSLVADNQPQH

j_call: TRBJ2-2
v_call: TRBV9
cdr3_aa: ASSVAEEGAGELF

j_call: TRBJ1-3
v_call: TRBV6-5
cdr3_aa: ASSYSGIRGGGTIY

j_call: TRBJ1-5
v_call: TRBV28
cdr3_aa: ASTPGGTSQPQH

j_call: TRBJ1-4
v_call: TRBV5-1
cdr3_aa: ASSLRQGTNEKLF

j_call: TRBJ2-1
v_call: TRBV13
cdr3_aa: ASRLSIAYEQF

j_call: TRBJ2-7
v_call: TRBV11-2
cdr3_aa: ASSLVVVPTPINYEQY

j_call: TRBJ1-6
v_call: TRBV7-2
cdr3_aa: ASSLEQVSHSPLH

j_call: TRBJ1-1
v_call: TRBV5-1
cdr3_aa: ASSYLSGGSTEAF

j_call: TRBJ1-2
v_call: TRBV24-1
cdr3_aa: ATSDAGQGVHGYT

j_call: TRBJ2-7
v_call: TRBV7-9
cdr3_aa: ASSPSDGKVDEQY

j_call: TRBJ2-3
v_call: TRBV3-1/TRBV3-2
cdr3_aa: ASSQDGAGGDTQY

j_call: TRBJ1-1
v_call: TRBV3-1/TRBV3-2
cdr3_aa: ASSQGTVNTEAF

j_call: TRBJ2-7
v_call: TRBV12-3/TRBV12-4
cdr3_aa: ASTQRRGDEQY

j_call: TRBJ1-5
v_call: TRBV12-3/TRBV12-4
cdr3_aa: ASGTAYNQPQH

j_call: TRBJ2-7
v_call: TRBV29-1
cdr3_aa: SVDGISGGQEGQY

j_call: TRBJ2-3
v_call: TRBV6-5
cdr3_aa: ASSYSPAGGDTQY

j_call: TRBJ2-3
v_call: TRBV7-2
cdr3_aa: ASSSQASADTQY

j_call: TRBJ2-7
v_call: TRBV2
cdr3_aa: ASAALGGNYEQY

j_call: TRBJ1-2
v_call: TRBV6-2/TRBV6-3
cdr3_aa: ASSPGTGAGYT

j_call: TRBJ1-5
v_call: TRBV5-1
cdr3_aa: ASSLGTGGQPQH

j_call: TRBJ2-1
v_call: TRBV27
cdr3_aa: ASSLTPTGSFYNEQF